The 32 T cell receptor beta chains reported below all come from one sample, sequenced in a study of blood T cell repertoires in COVID-19. Produced via immunoSEQ multiplex PCR; TCRdb's table is partial and in-frame only. Altogether about 49,000 clones are present, around 86% being singletons, with the ten largest covering over 2%. The specimen was peripheral blood. The receptors stem from an elderly woman with COVID-19, enrolled during active disease.

V and J are TRBV5-1 and TRBJ2-2; D perhaps matches TRBD1 (6 bases). This CDR3 contains 16 residues. V was clipped by 4 bases and J by 0 bases, with 13 bases between them. CDR1 is SGHRS, CDR2 YFSETQ, per germline. The CDR3 loop is CASSPRDTSNTGELFF. The CDR3 DNA follows: TGCGCCAGCAGCCCGAGGGACACTTCGAACACCGGGGAGCTGTTTTTT. Full variable domain (outside the CDR3, taken from reference TRBV5-1 and TRBJ2-2): KAGVTQTPRYLIKTRGQQVTLSCSPISGHRSVSWYQQTPGQGLQFLFEYFSETQRNKGNFPGRFSGRQFSNSRSEMNVSTLELGDSALYLCASSPRDTSNTGELFFGEGSRLTVL.

The chain employs TRBV30 and TRBJ2-5; no clear D. This CDR3 contains 11 residues. Germline lookup yields CDR1 GTSNPN and CDR2 SVGIG (reference sequence). The V gene lost 2 bases and the J gene lost 4 bases, with 5 bases spanning the gap. The CDR3 region is CAWSLRETQYF. The CDR3 region has the DNA TGTGCCTGGAGTCTCCGAGAGACCCAGTACTTC.

This clone occurred a few times. The rearrangement uses TRBV6-6 and TRBJ1-1; D is perhaps TRBD1 (5 bases). The CDR3 extends over 13 amino acids. V lost 7 bases and J lost 3, with 12 bases in between. Germline V gives CDR1 MNHNY, CDR2 SVGAGI (reference sequence). For the CDR3, the DNA is TGTGCCAGCAAGTTGGGGGGTGACACTGAAGCTTTCTTT. As protein: CASKLGGDTEAFF.

The chain joins TRBV7-2 to TRBJ1-3; no clear D. V lost 1 base, J lost 4 bases, and 11 bases lay in between. The CDR3 sequence is 15 residues long. Germline values: CDR1 SGHTA, CDR2 FQGNSA. The CDR3 spells CASSLVHGPGNTIYF. In DNA, the CDR3 is TGTGCCAGCAGCTTAGTACATGGGCCAGGAAACACCATATATTTT.

V is TRBV18 and J is TRBJ2-7, with D tentatively TRBD1 (5 bases). Trimming took 1 base from V and 2 from J, leaving 12 bases between them. The germline gives CDR1 KGHSH, CDR2 LQKENI. This CDR3 is 15 amino acids long. Here the CDR3 DNA reads TGTGCCAGCTCACCACAGGGGAAGGGCCCCTACGAGCAGTACTTC. Amino acids: CASSPQGKGPYEQYF.

The rearrangement uses TRBV5-1 and TRBJ1-1; TRBD1 aligns across 7 bases. This CDR3 is 16 amino acids long. The V gene's germline CDR1 is SGHRS and CDR2 YFSETQ. Trimming cost V 4 bases and J 4 bases; bases outside gene matches: 13. This CDR3 is CASSNKFRTGGTEAFF. Here the CDR3 DNA reads TGCGCCAGCAGCAATAAATTCCGGACAGGAGGCACTGAAGCTTTCTTT.

The genes are TRBV10-2 and TRBJ2-1; 8 positions agree with TRBD2. The germline V gene encodes CDR1 WSHSY and CDR2 SAAADI. V shed 0 bases, J shed 2 bases, and the junction held 3 bases outside the gene matches. CDR3 length: 16 amino acids. The CDR3 nucleotides are TGCGCCAGCAGTGAGTCGGCCGGGGGGGCCTACAATGAGCAGTTCTTC. Its translation: CASSESAGGAYNEQFF.

Written as DNA, the CDR3 is TGTGCCAGCAGCTTATCTTTCTGGGGTGGACAGGGGTATGGCTACACCTTC. It specifies CASSLSFWGGQGYGYTF. The chain recombines TRBV7-2 with TRBJ1-2, with TRBD1 identical over 9 bases. The V gene end was trimmed by 2 bases and the J gene end by 5 bases; junction bases not matched to a gene: 12. This CDR3 contains 17 residues. Germline V gene lookup returns CDR1 SGHTA and CDR2 FQGNSA.

The V call is TRBV30, the J call TRBJ1-5; D ambiguous. There are 14 residues in the CDR3. V was pared by 0 bases and J by 0 bases, with 6 bases between. Germline-derived CDR1 and CDR2 are GTSNPN and SVGIG (reference sequence). The CDR3 coding sequence is TGTGCCTGGAGTGTATTCCTTAGCAATCAGCCCCAGCATTTT. It encodes CAWSVFLSNQPQHF.

The V gene is TRBV5-1, the J gene TRBJ2-7; TRBD1 matches at 9 bases. The CDR3 runs 17 residues. V shed 0 bases, J shed 0 bases, and the junction held 7 bases outside the gene matches. In germline, CDR1 is SGHRS, CDR2 YFSETQ. In nucleotides, the CDR3 is TGCGCCAGCAGCTTGGTTTCAGGGACAGGGAGCTCCTACGAGCAGTACTTC. Its protein is CASSLVSGTGSSYEQYF.

This clone was counted between two and nine times. This sequence joins TRBV6-5 and TRBJ2-7; tentative D call: TRBD2 (8 bases). The germline V and J ends were trimmed by 6 bases and 5 bases, with 20 bases remaining between them. The CDR3 runs to 15 residues. In germline, CDR1 is MNHEY, CDR2 SVGAGI. The CDR3 loop is CASRGTAGVYDEQYF. The CDR3 nucleotides are TGTGCCAGCAGGGGGACAGCGGGAGTGTATGACGAGCAGTACTTC.

There are a few counts of this clone. The chain combines TRBV21-1 with TRBJ2-3; TRBD1 is the table's D call, not checked against the DNA. TRBV21-1 is given as a pseudogene. The CDR3 is made up of 14 amino acids. The CDR3 DNA reads as TGTGCCAGCAGAGGGGTACCTCTCACAGATACGCAGTATTTT. This translates into CASRGVPLTDTQYF.

The gene calls are TRBV11-3 and TRBJ2-1; TRBD2 might be the D (5 bases). CDR3 length equals 15 residues. Germline V gene sequence: CDR1 SGHNT, CDR2 YENEEA. V lost 1 base and J lost 0, with 7 bases in between. The CDR3 sequence: CASSLARGSYNEQFF. CDR3 sequence (DNA): TGTGCCAGCAGCTTAGCCCGGGGCTCCTACAATGAGCAGTTCTTC.

The chain carries TRBV19 and TRBJ2-2; TRBD2 matches at 13 bases. The germline CDR1 and CDR2 sequences are LNHDA and SQIVND (reference sequence). This CDR3 spans 17 amino acids. V shed 1 base and J 5 bases; nucleotides not matched to a gene: 4. The chain's CDR3 is CASSIGLAGGRTGELFF. CDR3 bases: TGTGCCAGTAGTATAGGACTAGCGGGAGGAAGGACCGGGGAGCTGTTTTTT. Together with reference TRBV19 and TRBJ2-2, the CDR3 gives the full variable domain: DGGITQSPKYLFRKEGQNVTLSCEQNLNHDAMYWYRQDPGQGLRLIYYSQIVNDFQKGDIAEGYSVSREKKESFPLTVTSAQKNPTAFYLCASSIGLAGGRTGELFFGEGSRLTVL.

V and J are TRBV7-9 and TRBJ1-4, with D unclear. The V end was cut by 4 bases, the J end by 7 bases, with 7 bases between. The CDR3 has 12 amino acids. Germline CDR1 is SEHNR and CDR2 is FQNEAQ (reference sequence). The CDR3 region is CASSSRPEKLFF. The CDR3 DNA follows: TGTGCCAGCAGCTCGCGCCCTGAAAAACTGTTTTTT.

The chain employs TRBV7-8 and TRBJ2-1; TRBD2 agrees at 9 bases. Germline V gives CDR1 SGHVS, CDR2 FQNEAQ. V lost 5 bases, J lost 6 bases, and 11 bases stayed unmatched. CDR3 length: 16 amino acids. The CDR3 loop reads CASSQRASGATNEQFF. For the CDR3, the DNA is TGTGCCAGCAGCCAGAGAGCTAGCGGGGCCACCAATGAGCAGTTCTTC.

The V call is TRBV7-9, the J call TRBJ1-2; 7 bases fit TRBD1. The CDR3 spans 18 residues. V lost 5 bases to trimming and J lost 6 bases; unmatched junction nucleotides: 21. Germline loops: CDR1 SEHNR, CDR2 FQNEAQ (reference sequence). The CDR3 coding sequence is TGTGCCAGCAGCCCTCCTCCCTCGACAGGGTCTTTAGGCCATGGCTACACCTTC. Encoded protein: CASSPPPSTGSLGHGYTF.

The V and J genes are TRBV3-1 (or the pseudogene TRBV3-2) and TRBJ2-1; 10 bases fit TRBD1. Germline V CDR1 and CDR2: LGHDT, YNNKEL (reference sequence). CDR3 size: 17 residues. With 3 bases clipped from V and 5 bases from J, the junction kept 10 bases outside the gene matches. CDR3: CASSHPRQGAGDNEQFF. The CDR3 DNA follows: TGTGCCAGCAGCCACCCCCGACAGGGGGCAGGTGACAATGAGCAGTTCTTC.

The V gene is TRBV5-1, the J gene TRBJ1-2; tentative D call: TRBD1 (5 bases). The V end was cut by 4 bases, the J end by 4 bases, with 14 bases between. CDR3 length equals 14 residues. Germline lookup yields CDR1 SGHRS and CDR2 YFSETQ. CDR3 amino acids: CASSPLGASYGYTF. The CDR3 DNA follows: TGCGCCAGCAGCCCCCTTGGGGCTAGCTATGGCTACACCTTC.

The chain combines TRBV2 with TRBJ2-2; tentatively, D is TRBD1 (6 bases). Trimming shortened V by 7 bases and J by 1 base, and 13 bases separated the two germline ends. From germline, CDR1 is SNHLY and CDR2 FYNNEI. There are 15 residues in the CDR3. CDR3 region: CASTTGQKNTGELFF. CDR3 in DNA: TGTGCCAGCACCACAGGACAGAAGAACACCGGGGAGCTGTTTTTT.

V is TRBV4-1 and J is TRBJ1-5; D gene uncertain. This CDR3 region has 15 residues. Germline CDR1 MGHRA, CDR2 YSYEKL. V lost 0 bases to trimming and J lost 3 bases, with 9 bases between them. As DNA, the CDR3 is TGCGCCAGCAGCCAAGACGACACCTACAATCAGCCCCAGCATTTT. Translated, it gives CASSQDDTYNQPQHF.

This clone was detected only a few times. The rearrangement joins TRBV10-3 to TRBJ1-5; TRBD1 aligns across 8 bases. Per germline, CDR1 ENHRY and CDR2 SYGVKD. The CDR3 extends over 14 amino acids. V gave up 4 bases and J gave up 2 bases; unmatched junction bases: 1. The CDR3 nucleotides are TGTGCCATCAGTGTGACAGGGGGCAATCAGCCCCAGCATTTT. Translating gives CAISVTGGNQPQHF.

J is TRBJ2-3 and V is TRBV6-5, with 8 bases that match TRBD2. V dropped 7 bases and J dropped 1; count of bases not matched to a gene: 4. Germline lookup yields CDR1 MNHEY and CDR2 SVGAGI. There are 14 residues in the CDR3. The CDR3 DNA sequence: TGTGCCAGCAACCGGGGGGGCGGCACAGATACGCAGTATTTT. This gives the protein CASNRGGGTDTQYF.

In its sample, this clone was seen a few times. The V call is TRBV19, the J call TRBJ1-5; D is uncertain. V gave up 3 bases and J gave up 1 base, with 4 bases separating them. Germline V CDR1 and CDR2: LNHDA, SQIVND (reference sequence). This CDR3 contains 13 residues. CDR3 protein: CASSMSSNQPQHF. The CDR3 DNA reads as TGTGCCAGTAGTATGAGCAGCAATCAGCCCCAGCATTTT.

This rearrangement joins TRBV25-1 to TRBJ1-1, with D tentatively TRBD1 (6 bases). This CDR3 is 11 amino acids long. The V gene's germline CDR1 is MGHDK and CDR2 SYGVNS. With 7 bases removed from V and 7 bases from J, the gap between germline ends came to 10 bases. The CDR3 reads CASNTGFEAFF. In nucleotides, the CDR3 is TGTGCCAGCAATACAGGGTTTGAAGCTTTCTTT.

This sequence joins TRBV7-6 and TRBJ1-5, with D uncertain. CDR3 length: 14 amino acids. V was trimmed by 4 bases and J by 8 bases, leaving 15 bases between them. The germline CDR1 and CDR2 sequences are SGHVS and FNYEAQ. The DNA for the CDR3 is TGTGCCAGCAGCTCGGCTGAGGGCGTCGAGCCCCAGCATTTT. Protein sequence: CASSSAEGVEPQHF. Full variable domain (outside the CDR3, taken from reference TRBV7-6 and TRBJ1-5): GAGVSQSPRYKVTKRGQDVALRCDPISGHVSLYWYRQALGQGPEFLTYFNYEAQQDKSGLPNDRFSAERPEGSISTLTIQRTEQRDSAMYRCASSSAEGVEPQHFGDGTRLSIL.

The rearrangement uses TRBV27 and TRBJ1-3; D uncertain. The CDR3 is 17 residues long. With 5 bases removed from V and 0 bases from J, the gap between germline ends came to 17 bases. Germline CDR1 and CDR2: MNHEY and SMNVEV (reference sequence). CDR3 DNA sequence: TGTGCCAGCAGTCCCTCCCAACCGACACGCTCTGGAAACACCATATATTTT. This sequence encodes CASSPSQPTRSGNTIYF.

This chain connects TRBV4-2 to TRBJ2-2; maybe TRBD1 (6 bases). Per germline, CDR1 LGHNA and CDR2 YNFKEQ. CDR3 length equals 15 residues. The ends were cut back, 6 bases at V and 5 bases at J, with 16 bases in the middle. For the CDR3, the DNA is TGTGCCAGCAGGGTTATGACAGGAGCTACCGGGGAGCTGTTTTTT. Protein: CASRVMTGATGELFF.

This clone was found once. V usage is TRBV7-9 and J usage is TRBJ1-3; 7 bases are shared with TRBD1. The CDR3 sequence is 16 residues long. V lost 5 bases, J lost 0 bases, and 7 bases stayed unmatched. Germline assignment: CDR1 SEHNR and CDR2 FQNEAQ (reference sequence). Written as DNA, the CDR3 is TGTGCCAGCAGCCTGAGACAGGGCCTCTCTGGAAACACCATATATTTT. It specifies CASSLRQGLSGNTIYF.

This chain joins TRBV27 and TRBJ1-5; no reliable D call. V lost 3 bases, J lost 3 bases, and 6 bases lay in between. Germline-derived CDR1 and CDR2 are MNHEY and SMNVEV (reference sequence). The CDR3 covers 13 residues. The CDR3 DNA reads as TGTGCCAGCAGTTTGAGGCCCAATCAGCCCCAGCATTTT. The encoded protein is CASSLRPNQPQHF.

The chain is built from TRBV7-2 and TRBJ2-3; D is unclear. This CDR3 spans 15 amino acids. The germline V and J ends were trimmed by 1 base and 1 base, with 9 bases remaining between them. Germline V gene sequence: CDR1 SGHTA, CDR2 FQGNSA. The CDR3 region has the DNA TGTGCCAGCAGCTTAGTAACGGTGGGCACAGATACGCAGTATTTT. Translated: CASSLVTVGTDTQYF. The full variable domain, rest sourced from reference TRBV7-2 and TRBJ2-3, is GAGVSQSPSNKVTEKGKDVELRCDPISGHTALYWYRQSLGQGLEFLIYFQGNSAPDKSGLPSDRFSAERTGGSVSTLTIQRTQQEDSAVYLCASSLVTVGTDTQYFGPGTRLTVL.

This chain connects TRBV6-4 to TRBJ1-5; possible D gene TRBD1, 6 bases. The germline CDR1 and CDR2 sequences are MRHNA and SNTAGT. The V end was cut by 3 bases, the J end by 3 bases, with 18 bases between. The CDR3 covers 17 residues. The CDR3 coding sequence is TGTGCCAGCAGTGAAGGGACATTCGAGAACGTCAATCAGCCCCAGCATTTT. It specifies CASSEGTFENVNQPQHF.